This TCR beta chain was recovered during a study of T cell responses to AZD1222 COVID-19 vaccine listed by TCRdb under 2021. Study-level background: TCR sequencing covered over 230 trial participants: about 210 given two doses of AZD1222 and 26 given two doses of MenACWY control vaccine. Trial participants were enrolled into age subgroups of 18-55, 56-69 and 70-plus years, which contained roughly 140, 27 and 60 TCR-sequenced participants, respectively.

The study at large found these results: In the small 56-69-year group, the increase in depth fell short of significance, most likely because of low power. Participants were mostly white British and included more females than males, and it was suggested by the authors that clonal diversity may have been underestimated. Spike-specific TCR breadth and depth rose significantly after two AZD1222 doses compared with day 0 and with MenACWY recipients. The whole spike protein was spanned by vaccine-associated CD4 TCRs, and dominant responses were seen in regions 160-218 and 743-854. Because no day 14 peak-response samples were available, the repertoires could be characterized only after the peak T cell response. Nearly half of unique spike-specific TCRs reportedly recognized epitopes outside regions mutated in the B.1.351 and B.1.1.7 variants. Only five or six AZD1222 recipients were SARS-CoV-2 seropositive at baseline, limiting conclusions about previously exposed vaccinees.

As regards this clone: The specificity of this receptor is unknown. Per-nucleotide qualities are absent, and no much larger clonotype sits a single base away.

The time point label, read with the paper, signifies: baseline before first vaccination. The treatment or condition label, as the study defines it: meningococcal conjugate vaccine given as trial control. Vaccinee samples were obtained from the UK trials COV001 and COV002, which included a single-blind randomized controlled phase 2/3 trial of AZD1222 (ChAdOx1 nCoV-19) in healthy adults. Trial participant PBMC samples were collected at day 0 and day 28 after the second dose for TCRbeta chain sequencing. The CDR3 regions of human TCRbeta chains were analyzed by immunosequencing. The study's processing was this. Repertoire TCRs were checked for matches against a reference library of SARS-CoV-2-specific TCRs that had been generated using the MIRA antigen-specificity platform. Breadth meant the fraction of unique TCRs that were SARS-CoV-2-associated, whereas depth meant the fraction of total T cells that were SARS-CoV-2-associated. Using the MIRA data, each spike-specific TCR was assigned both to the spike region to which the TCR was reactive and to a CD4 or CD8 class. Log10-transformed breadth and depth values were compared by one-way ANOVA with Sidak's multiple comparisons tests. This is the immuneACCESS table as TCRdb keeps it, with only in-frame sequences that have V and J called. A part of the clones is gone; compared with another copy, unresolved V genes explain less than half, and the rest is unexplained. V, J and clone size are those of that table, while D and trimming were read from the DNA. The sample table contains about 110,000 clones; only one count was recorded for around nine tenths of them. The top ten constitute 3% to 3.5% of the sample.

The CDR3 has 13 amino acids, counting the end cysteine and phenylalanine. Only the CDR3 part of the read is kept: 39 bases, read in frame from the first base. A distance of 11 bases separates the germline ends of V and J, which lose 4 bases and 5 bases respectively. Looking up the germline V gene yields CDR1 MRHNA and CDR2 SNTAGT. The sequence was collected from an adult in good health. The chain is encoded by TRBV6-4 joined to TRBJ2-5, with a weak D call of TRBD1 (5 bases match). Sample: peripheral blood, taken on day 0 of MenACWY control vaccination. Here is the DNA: TGTGCCAGCAGTGTAGGGGTTTACGAGACCCAGTACTTC. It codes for CASSVGVYETQYF.